The present T cell receptor (beta chain) was sequenced within a study of blood T cell repertoires in COVID-19. At the level of the study: The United States, Italy and Spain were the sources of the acute and convalescent COVID-19 samples. PBMCs, B-cell-depleted T cells, or T cells were the source of the cDNA or gDNA that made up the material.

Original processing methods: Reference gene primer amplification gave estimated nucleated cell counts. TCRdb's table, derived via immunoSEQ multiplex PCR, lists solely in-frame clones and lacks some. V, J and clone size reflect that table, while D and trimming were determined from the DNA. Here the sample spans under 150,000 clones, over 70% being singletons. The CDR3 extends over 14 amino acids. J lost 4 bases, V lost 6 bases, and 8 bases had no gene match. Germline V gene data show CDR1 as MNHEY and CDR2 as SVGAGI. This TCR was sampled from a man aged 50 to 60 in a cohort exposed to, infected with or recovered from COVID-19 (not recorded which). Sequencing was done on a sample of PBMCs or T cells enriched from blood (not recorded which). The chain uses TRBV6-5 and TRBJ1-1, with 7 bases aligning to TRBD1. CDR3 protein: CASRTRDRVTEAFF. The CDR3 nucleotides read TGTGCCAGCAGAACTCGAGACAGGGTCACTGAAGCTTTCTTT.